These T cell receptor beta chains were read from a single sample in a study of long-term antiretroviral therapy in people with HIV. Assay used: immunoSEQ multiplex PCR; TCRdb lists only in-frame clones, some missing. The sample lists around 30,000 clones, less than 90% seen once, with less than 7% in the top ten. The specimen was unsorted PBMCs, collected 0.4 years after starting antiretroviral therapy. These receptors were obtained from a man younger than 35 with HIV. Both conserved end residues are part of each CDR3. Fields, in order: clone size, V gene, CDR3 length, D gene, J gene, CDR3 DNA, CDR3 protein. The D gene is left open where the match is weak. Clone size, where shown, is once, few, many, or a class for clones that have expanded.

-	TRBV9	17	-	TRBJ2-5	TGTGCCAGCAGCGCAGACACTACCGCCCTGTACCAAGAGACCCAGTACTTC	CASSADTTALYQETQYF
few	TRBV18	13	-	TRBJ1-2	TGTGCCAGCTCACCAGGGCACGGTGAGGGCTACACCTTC	CASSPGHGEGYTF
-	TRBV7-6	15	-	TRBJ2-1	TGTGCCAGCAGCTCTCGCGTTGAGCCGTACAATGAGCAGTTCTTC	CASSSRVEPYNEQFF
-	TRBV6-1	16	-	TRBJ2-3	TGTGCCAGCAGTGAATCGTGGCAGATCCCCCCAGATACGCAGTATTTT	CASSESWQIPPDTQYF
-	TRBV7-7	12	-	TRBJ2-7	TGTGCCAGCAGCCCGGGGGCGGGGGAGCAGTACTTC	CASSPGAGEQYF
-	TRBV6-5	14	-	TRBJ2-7	TGTGCCAGCAGTTTGTCAACAGGGATCTACGAGCAGTACTTC	CASSLSTGIYEQYF
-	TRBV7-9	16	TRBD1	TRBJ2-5	TGTGCCAGCAGCTTAGTTCGGTGGACAGGGGAAGAGACCCAGTACTTC	CASSLVRWTGEETQYF
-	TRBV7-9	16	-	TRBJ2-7	TGTGCCAGCAGCTCCCGAGGGAGGACAGGCGGGAACGAGCAGTACTTC	CASSSRGRTGGNEQYF
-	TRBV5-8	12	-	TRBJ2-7	TGTGCCAGCACCTCACATGCTTACGAGCAGTACTTC	CASTSHAYEQYF
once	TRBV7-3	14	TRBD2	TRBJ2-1	TGTGCCAGCAGCCCCGGACTAGCGGGAGGTCAGCAGTTCTTC	CASSPGLAGGQQFF
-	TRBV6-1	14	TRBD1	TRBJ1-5	TGTGCCAGCAGTGACCACAGGGGGCATCAGCCCCAGCATTTT	CASSDHRGHQPQHF
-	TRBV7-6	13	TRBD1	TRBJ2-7	TGTGCCAGCAGCATGGGACAGGGATACGAGCAGTACTTC	CASSMGQGYEQYF
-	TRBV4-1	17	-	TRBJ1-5	TGCGCCAGCAGCCAAGGCGAGATAGACGCTCCTAATCAGCCCCAGCATTTT	CASSQGEIDAPNQPQHF
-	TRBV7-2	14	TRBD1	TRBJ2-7	TGTGCCAGCAGATCGACAGGGTGGGGCTACGAGCAGTACTTC	CASRSTGWGYEQYF
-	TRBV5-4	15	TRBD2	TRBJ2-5	TGTGCCAGCAGCCCCGGGACTAGTTTGAGAGAGACCCAGTACTTC	CASSPGTSLRETQYF
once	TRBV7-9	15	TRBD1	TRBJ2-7	TGTGCCAGCAGCTTCCGGGACAGGGATACCTACGAGCAGTACTTC	CASSFRDRDTYEQYF
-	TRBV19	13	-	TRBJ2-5	TGTGCCAGTAGTACAGGGGGGAAAGAGACCCAGTACTTC	CASSTGGKETQYF
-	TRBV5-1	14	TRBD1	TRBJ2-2	TGCGCCAGCAGCCCTCGGACAGGGTCTGGGGAGCTGTTTTTT	CASSPRTGSGELFF
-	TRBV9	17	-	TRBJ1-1	TGTGCCAGCAGCCCCGCACGAGGAGTCCAAGGTAACACTGAAGCTTTCTTT	CASSPARGVQGNTEAFF
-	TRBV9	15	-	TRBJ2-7	TGTGCCAGCAGCGTAGCTGACGGATACTCCTACGAGCAGTACTTC	CASSVADGYSYEQYF
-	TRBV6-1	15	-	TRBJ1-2	TGTGCCAGCAGTGAAAGACTCACGGGCAACTATGGCTACACCTTC	CASSERLTGNYGYTF
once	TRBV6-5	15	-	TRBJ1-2	TGTGCCAGCAGTTACGGGGAGGGGGTAGTCTATGGCTACACCTTC	CASSYGEGVVYGYTF
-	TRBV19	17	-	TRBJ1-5	TGTGCCAGTAGTATTGTTTATGGAGACAGTAGCAATCAGCCCCAGCATTTT	CASSIVYGDSSNQPQHF
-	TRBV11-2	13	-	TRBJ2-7	TGTGCCAGCAGCTTGGGAGGATCCTACGAGCAGTACTTC	CASSLGGSYEQYF
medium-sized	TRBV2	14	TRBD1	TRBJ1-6	TGTGCCAGCAGTGATAACAGGGGGAATTCACCCCTCCACTTT	CASSDNRGNSPLHF
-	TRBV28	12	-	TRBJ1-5	TGTGCCAGCAGTTTAAGGAATCAGCCCCAGCATTTT	CASSLRNQPQHF
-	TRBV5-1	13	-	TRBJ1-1	TGCGCCAGCAGCTTGATCGAGGGGACTGAAGCTTTCTTT	CASSLIEGTEAFF
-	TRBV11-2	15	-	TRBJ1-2	TGTGCCAGCAGCGATATATCCAAAGGCGCCAATGGCTACACCTTC	CASSDISKGANGYTF
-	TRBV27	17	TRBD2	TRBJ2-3	TGTGCCAGCAGTTTAATATCGGTAGCGGGGGGCGGGGATACGCAGTATTTT	CASSLISVAGGGDTQYF
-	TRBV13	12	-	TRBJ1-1	TGTGCCAGCAGCTTTGGAAACACTGAAGCTTTCTTT	CASSFGNTEAFF
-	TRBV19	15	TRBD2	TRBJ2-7	TGTGCCAGTAGTAATCTGGGGGAGGGCGAATACGAGCAGTACTTC	CASSNLGEGEYEQYF
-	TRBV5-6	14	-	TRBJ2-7	TGTGCCAGCAGCTTGGAGCTCAGGATGGCCGAGCAGTACTTC	CASSLELRMAEQYF
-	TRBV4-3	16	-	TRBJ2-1	TGCGCCAGCAGCCAAGGGGCTTTCAACTCCTACAATGAGCAGTTCTTC	CASSQGAFNSYNEQFF
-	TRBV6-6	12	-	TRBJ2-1	TGTGCCAGCGGGGACACCAACAATGAGCAGTTCTTC	CASGDTNNEQFF
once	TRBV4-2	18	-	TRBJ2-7	TGTGCCAGCAGCCAAGAAGGATTCTTCGCGGGGAGCTCCTACGAGCAGTACTTC	CASSQEGFFAGSSYEQYF
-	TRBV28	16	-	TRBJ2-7	TGTGCCAGCAGCCCCCCATGGGAATGGGAATCCTACGAGCAGTACTTC	CASSPPWEWESYEQYF
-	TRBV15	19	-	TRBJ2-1	TGTGCCACCAGCGGATTGGACATGACTATAACTCAATCATACAATGAGCAGTTCTTC	CATSGLDMTITQSYNEQFF
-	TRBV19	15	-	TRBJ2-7	TGTGCCAGTAGTAAAAGTGACAGTGGCTCCTACGAGCAGTACTTC	CASSKSDSGSYEQYF
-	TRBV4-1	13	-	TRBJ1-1	TGCGCCAGCAGCCAAGAATTCCCATTTGAAGCTTTCTTT	CASSQEFPFEAFF
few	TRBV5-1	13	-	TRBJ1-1	TGCGCCAGCAGCGAGGGCGCGGGCACTGAAGCTTTCTTT	CASSEGAGTEAFF
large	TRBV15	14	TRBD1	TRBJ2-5	TGTGCCACCAGCGCGGACAGGGGATACGAGACCCAGTACTTC	CATSADRGYETQYF
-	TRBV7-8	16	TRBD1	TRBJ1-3	TGTGCCAGCAGCTTAAGCCTCGACAGGGCTGGAAACACCATATATTTT	CASSLSLDRAGNTIYF